Included here is one TCR beta chain sequence, with context. Its antigen is unidentified. The data derive from a study of T cell responses to AZD1222 COVID-19 vaccine. General study results and limits: The donors showed a predominance of white British ancestry and of females, with possible underestimation of clonal diversity. Elevations in Spike-specific TCR breadth and depth followed administration of two AZD1222 doses. Repertoires were obtained only post-peak T cell response. Among spike-specific TCRs, nearly half reportedly target unmutated variant regions.

CDR1 MDHEN and CDR2 SYDVKM come from the germline V gene. CDR3 length equals 16 residues. Unmatched junction bases numbered 17, after V lost 5 bases and J lost 8 bases. Using immunoSEQ multiplex PCR, the repertoire was profiled, and TCRdb retains in-frame clones only, with some absent. The data show 150,000 to 160,000 clones, with 88% seen just once and around 3.1% held by the top ten. The rearrangement joins TRBV28 to TRBJ1-2, with 7 bases identical to TRBD1. The clonotype was recovered from an adult in good health. The sample was peripheral blood, taken on day 0 of AZD1222 vaccination. The CDR3 here is CASSPPRQGRPGGYTF. In DNA, the CDR3 is TGTGCCAGCAGTCCCCCTCGACAGGGTCGGCCCGGGGGCTACACCTTC.